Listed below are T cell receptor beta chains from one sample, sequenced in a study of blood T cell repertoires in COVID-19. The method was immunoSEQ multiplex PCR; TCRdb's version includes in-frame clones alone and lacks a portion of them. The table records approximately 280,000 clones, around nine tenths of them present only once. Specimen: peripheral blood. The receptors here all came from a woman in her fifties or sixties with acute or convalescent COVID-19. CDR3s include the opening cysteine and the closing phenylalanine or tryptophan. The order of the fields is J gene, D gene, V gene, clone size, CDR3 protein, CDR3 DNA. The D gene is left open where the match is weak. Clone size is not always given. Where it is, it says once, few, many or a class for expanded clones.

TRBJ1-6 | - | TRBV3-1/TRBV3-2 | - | CASSQTGINNSPLHF | TGTGCCAGCAGCCAGACGGGGATTAATAATTCACCCCTCCACTTT
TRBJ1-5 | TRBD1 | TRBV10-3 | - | CAIKTGGSNQPQHF | TGTGCCATCAAGACAGGGGGAAGCAATCAGCCCCAGCATTTT
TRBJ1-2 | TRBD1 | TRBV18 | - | CASSLTGDYGYTF | TGTGCCAGCTCGCTCACAGGGGACTATGGCTACACCTTC
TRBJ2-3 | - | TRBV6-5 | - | CASSYSSGTDTQYF | TGTGCCAGCAGTTACTCGTCGGGAACAGATACGCAGTATTTT
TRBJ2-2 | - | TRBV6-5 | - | CASQQSNTGELFF | TGTGCCAGCCAACAATCGAACACCGGGGAGCTGTTTTTT
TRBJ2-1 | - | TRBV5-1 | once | CASSTGIIGNEQFF | TGCGCCAGCAGCACCGGGATAATCGGGAATGAGCAGTTCTTC
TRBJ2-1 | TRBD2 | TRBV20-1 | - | CSAGGLAERSYNEQFF | TGCAGTGCTGGTGGACTAGCGGAACGTTCCTACAATGAGCAGTTCTTC
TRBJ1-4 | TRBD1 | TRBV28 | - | CASSLGTGGVHANEKLFF | TGTGCCAGCAGTTTAGGGACAGGGGGCGTTCATGCTAATGAAAAACTGTTTTTT
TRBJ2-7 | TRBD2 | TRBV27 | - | CASSLTATVAGGGEQYF | TGTGCCAGCAGTTTGACCGCCACTGTAGCGGGAGGAGGCGAGCAGTACTTC
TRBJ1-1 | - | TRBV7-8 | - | CASSLATGTEAFF | TGTGCCAGCAGCTTGGCGACGGGCACTGAAGCTTTCTTT
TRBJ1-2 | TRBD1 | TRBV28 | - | CASSSTGAGYTF | TGTGCCAGCAGTTCGACAGGGGCCGGCTACACCTTC
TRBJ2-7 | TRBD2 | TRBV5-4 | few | CASSLSGGYEQYF | TGTGCCAGCAGTCTTAGCGGGGGGTACGAGCAGTACTTC
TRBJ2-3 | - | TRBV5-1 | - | CASSPAGRDTQYF | TGCGCCAGCAGCCCAGCAGGGCGGGATACGCAGTATTTT
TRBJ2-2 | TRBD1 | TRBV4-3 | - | CASSQGDRVSGELFF | TGCGCCAGCAGCCAAGGGGACAGGGTCTCCGGGGAGCTGTTTTTT
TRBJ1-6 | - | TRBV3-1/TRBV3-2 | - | CASSHLNRGRGNSPLHF | TGTGCCAGCAGCCATCTAAATCGGGGGAGAGGGAATTCACCCCTCCACTTT
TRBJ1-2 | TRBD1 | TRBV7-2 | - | CASSLGRTGPNYGYTF | TGTGCCAGCAGCTTAGGAAGGACAGGGCCTAACTATGGCTACACCTTC
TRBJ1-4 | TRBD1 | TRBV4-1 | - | CASSQGAGGRTNEKLFF | TGCGCCAGCAGCCAAGGGGCAGGGGGTCGCACTAATGAAAAACTGTTTTTT
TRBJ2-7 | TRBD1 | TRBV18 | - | CASSRTGQGANYEQYF | TGTGCCAGCTCACGTACCGGACAGGGGGCGAACTACGAGCAGTACTTC
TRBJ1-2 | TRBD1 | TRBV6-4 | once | CASSVGQPYGYTF | TGTGCCAGCAGTGTGGGACAGCCCTATGGCTACACCTTC
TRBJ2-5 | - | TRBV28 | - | CASRGHPQETQYF | TGTGCCAGCAGAGGACACCCGCAAGAGACCCAGTACTTC
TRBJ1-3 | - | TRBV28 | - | CASSSLGVNSGNTIYF | TGTGCCAGCAGTTCTCTCGGGGTGAACTCTGGAAACACCATATATTTT
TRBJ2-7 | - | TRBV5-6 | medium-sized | CASSGADEQYF | TGTGCCAGCAGCGGAGCAGACGAGCAGTACTTC
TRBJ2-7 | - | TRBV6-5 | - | CASSVEGGAGEQYF | TGTGCCAGCAGCGTCGAGGGGGGGGCCGGAGAGCAGTACTTC
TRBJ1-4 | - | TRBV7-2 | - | CASSLVRVGREKLFF | TGTGCCAGCAGCTTAGTCAGGGTTGGGAGGGAAAAACTGTTTTTT
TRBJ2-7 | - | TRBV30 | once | CAWSGGIYEQYF | TGTGCCTGGAGTGGCGGGATCTACGAGCAGTACTTC
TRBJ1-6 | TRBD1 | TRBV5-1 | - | CASRDGTDYSPLHF | TGCGCCAGCAGGGACGGGACAGATTATTCACCCCTCCACTTT
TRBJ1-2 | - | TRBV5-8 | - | CASSLVRRRNYGYTF | TGTGCCAGCAGCTTGGTTCGGAGAAGAAACTATGGCTACACCTTC
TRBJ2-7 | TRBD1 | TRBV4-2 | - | CASSIGQASEQYF | TGTGCCAGCAGTATCGGACAGGCCTCCGAGCAGTACTTC
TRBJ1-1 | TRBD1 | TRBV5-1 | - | CASSPSGTGMNTEAFF | TGCGCCAGCAGCCCATCCGGGACAGGGATGAACACTGAAGCTTTCTTT
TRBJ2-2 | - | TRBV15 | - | CATSSGDFTTGELFF | TGTGCCACCAGCAGCGGAGATTTCACCACCGGGGAGCTGTTTTTT
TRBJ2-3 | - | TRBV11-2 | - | CASSLSGLSTDTQYF | TGTGCCAGCAGCCTGAGCGGACTTAGCACAGATACGCAGTATTTT
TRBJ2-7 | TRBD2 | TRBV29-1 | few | CSVGARESSYEQYF | TGCAGCGTGGGAGCGCGGGAGAGCTCCTACGAGCAGTACTTC
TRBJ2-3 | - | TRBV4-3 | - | CASSQGVRGRGADTQYF | TGCGCCAGCAGCCAAGGGGTGAGGGGGCGGGGGGCAGATACGCAGTATTTT
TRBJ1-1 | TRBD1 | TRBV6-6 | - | CASTGQALPEAFF | TGTGCCAGCACCGGACAGGCCCTACCGGAGGCTTTCTTT
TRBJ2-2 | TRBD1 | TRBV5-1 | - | CASSEGQVNTGELFF | TGCGCCAGCAGCGAGGGACAGGTGAACACCGGGGAGCTGTTTTTT
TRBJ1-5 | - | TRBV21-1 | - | CASSKVRERLTNGQPQHF | TGTGCCAGCAGCAAAGTAAGGGAGAGGCTGACAAATGGTCAGCCCCAGCATTTT
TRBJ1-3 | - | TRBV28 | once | CASKEPLLGGYSGNTIYF | TGTGCCAGCAAAGAGCCCCTACTCGGCGGCTACTCTGGAAACACCATATATTTT